Listed here are 13 T cell receptor beta chains from one sample, sequenced in a study of T cell changes during pregnancy in multiple sclerosis (dated by TCRdb to the late 2010s). The receptor library was made with the immunoSEQ multiplex PCR assay. This is the immuneACCESS table as TCRdb keeps it, with only in-frame sequences that have V and J called. A part of the clones is gone; compared with another copy, unresolved V genes explain less than half, and the rest is unexplained. This sample is represented by roughly 40,000 clones; around nine tenths of them were singletons. 1.2% of the sample is held by the ten biggest clonotypes. The specimen comprised peripheral blood, sampled before pregnancy. The source of these receptors is a female donor with multiple sclerosis, enrolled in a pregnancy study.

This rearrangement joins TRBV19 to TRBJ1-1; tentative D call: TRBD1 (6 bases). This CDR3 region has 14 residues. With 3 bases removed from V and 4 bases from J, the gap between germline ends came to 12 bases. The V gene's germline CDR1 is LNHDA and CDR2 SQIVND (reference sequence). This CDR3 is CASSIRGFGTEAFF. The CDR3 coding sequence is TGTGCCAGTAGTATCAGGGGTTTTGGCACTGAAGCTTTCTTT.

This clone was found a few times. This chain joins TRBV19 and TRBJ1-1, with 9 bases aligning to TRBD1. V gave up 7 bases and J gave up 4 bases; unmatched junction bases: 13. This CDR3 has 16 amino acids. Germline loops: CDR1 LNHDA, CDR2 SQIVND (reference sequence). This CDR3 reads CASTDLQGALFTEAFF. CDR3 in DNA: TGTGCCAGTACCGACCTACAGGGGGCTTTGTTCACTGAAGCTTTCTTT. The full variable domain, with the rest looked up from reference TRBV19 and TRBJ1-1, is DGGITQSPKYLFRKEGQNVTLSCEQNLNHDAMYWYRQDPGQGLRLIYYSQIVNDFQKGDIAEGYSVSREKKESFPLTVTSAQKNPTAFYLCASTDLQGALFTEAFFGQGTRLTVV.

This sequence joins TRBV5-6 and TRBJ2-7; 7 bases line up with TRBD2. There are 15 residues in the CDR3. Trimming took 4 bases from V and 2 from J; bases not matched to a gene: 9. CDR1 and CDR2 (germline): SGHDT, YYEEEE. The CDR3: CASSLGTSAPYEQYF. The CDR3 bases are TGTGCCAGCAGCCTAGGCACTAGCGCACCCTACGAGCAGTACTTC.

The J gene is TRBJ2-7, the V gene TRBV9, with TRBD1 identical over 7 bases. Germline V CDR1 and CDR2: SGDLS, YYNGEE. J lost 4 bases, V lost 4 bases, and 8 bases had no gene match. This CDR3 has 14 amino acids. This chain's CDR3 is CASSPRDSAYEQYF. For the CDR3, the DNA is TGTGCCAGCAGCCCACGGGACAGCGCTTACGAGCAGTACTTC.

V and J are TRBV6-5 and TRBJ2-5; no clear D. Looked up from germline, CDR1 is MNHEY and CDR2 is SVGAGI. Trimming removed 2 bases from V and 3 bases from J, with 7 bases in between. This CDR3 has 13 residues. The CDR3 here is CASSYAAEETQYF. In DNA form, the CDR3 reads TGTGCCAGCAGTTACGCGGCAGAAGAGACCCAGTACTTC.

This chain connects TRBV19 to TRBJ2-2; D may be TRBD1 (5 bases). From germline, CDR1 is LNHDA and CDR2 SQIVND (reference sequence). V lost 6 bases to trimming and J lost 0 bases, with 8 bases between them. This CDR3 is 14 amino acids long. CDR3 DNA sequence: TGTGCCAGTAGGGGCAGGGCGAACACCGGGGAGCTGTTTTTT. Protein product: CASRGRANTGELFF.

V usage is TRBV6-4 and J usage is TRBJ1-1; 8 positions match TRBD1. CDR1 MRHNA and CDR2 SNTAGT come from the germline V gene. V dropped 6 bases and J dropped 3; count of bases not matched to a gene: 3. CDR3 length: 13 amino acids. Here the CDR3 reads CASRDREDTEAFF. CDR3 nucleotide sequence: TGTGCCAGCAGGGACAGGGAGGACACTGAAGCTTTCTTT.

The genes are TRBV5-1 and TRBJ2-7, with D perhaps matching TRBD2 (6 bases). The ends were cut back, 0 bases at V and 2 bases at J, with 12 bases in the middle. From germline, CDR1 is SGHRS and CDR2 YFSETQ. The CDR3 spans 15 residues. The CDR3 coding sequence is TGCGCCAGCAGCTTGGTTGGGGAGGCTGCCTACGAGCAGTACTTC. Translating gives CASSLVGEAAYEQYF.

The chain combines TRBV18 with TRBJ1-1; D remains unclear. This CDR3 is 15 amino acids long. V lost 4 bases and J lost 0, with 12 bases in between. Germline values: CDR1 KGHSH, CDR2 LQKENI. The CDR3: CASSRSVPLNTEAFF. CDR3 bases: TGTGCCAGCTCACGATCGGTTCCCTTGAACACTGAAGCTTTCTTT.

V is TRBV28 and J is TRBJ1-4; D is unclear. Germline V gene lookup returns CDR1 MDHEN and CDR2 SYDVKM. Trimming shortened V by 5 bases and J by 5 bases, and 15 bases separated the two germline ends. CDR3 size: 15 residues. The CDR3 DNA reads as TGTGCCAGCAGTCCCCGAGGTGCGGTGAATGAAAAACTGTTTTTT. It translates to CASSPRGAVNEKLFF.

The chain has TRBV19 and TRBJ1-5; D perhaps matches TRBD1 (5 bases). Germline lookup yields CDR1 LNHDA and CDR2 SQIVND (reference sequence). The CDR3 spans 14 residues. The CDR3, as DNA: TGTGCGACGTCGGGGGGAAAGAAAAATCAGCCCCAGCATTTT. It is translated as CATSGGKKNQPQHF.

This chain links TRBV7-9 with TRBJ2-1, with a tentative D call TRBD2 (6 bases). Trimming left V 5 bases short and J 4 bases short, with 15 bases between. This CDR3 has 15 amino acids. Germline V CDR1 and CDR2: SEHNR, FQNEAQ (reference sequence). The CDR3 loop reads CASSPSGREYNEQFF. The CDR3 DNA reads TGTGCCAGCAGCCCCTCTGGGCGGGAATACAATGAGCAGTTCTTC.

The rearrangement uses TRBV6-1 and TRBJ2-5; possibly TRBD2 for D (5 bases). CDR3 length equals 15 residues. Germline V gene lookup returns CDR1 MNHNS and CDR2 SASEGT. Trimming cost V 2 bases and J 4 bases, with 14 bases left between them. CDR3 DNA: TGTGCCAGCAGTGAAAACGTGGGAGTTCTAGAGACCCAGTACTTC. It codes for CASSENVGVLETQYF.